Listed below are T cell receptor beta chains from one sample, sequenced in a study of blood T cell repertoires in COVID-19. TCRdb's copy holds only in-frame clones and misses some; the assay was immunoSEQ multiplex PCR. The sample has more than 200,000 clones; around 87% are singletons. The specimen was PBMCs or T cells enriched from blood (not recorded which). These TCRs come from a man aged 25-40 years in a cohort exposed to, infected with or recovered from COVID-19 (not recorded which). The CDR3 runs from the conserved cysteine through the conserved F or W. Each record gives: J gene, D gene, clone size, V gene, CDR3 DNA, CDR3 protein. D genes are given only for firm matches. The size entry is marked missing in some rows and otherwise reads once, few, many or a size class.

>TRBJ1-2|.|.|TRBV25-1
TGTGCCAGCAGTGTGACAGGAGCCGATGGCTACACCTTC
CASSVTGADGYTF
>TRBJ2-1|TRBD2|.|TRBV5-4
TGTGCCAGCAGCTCCCCGGGAGGTGGTGAGCAGTTCTTC
CASSSPGGGEQFF
>TRBJ2-3|TRBD1|.|TRBV7-6
TGTGCCAGCAGCTTAGTACAGGGGGCTATCGCAGATACGCAGTATTTT
CASSLVQGAIADTQYF
>TRBJ2-3|TRBD2|.|TRBV28
TGTGCCAGCAGTCCATCCCTAGCGGGACGCACAGATACGCAGTATTTT
CASSPSLAGRTDTQYF
>TRBJ2-1|TRBD2|.|TRBV5-1
TGCGCCAGCAGGCCGGGAGGCACCACCTACAATGAGCAGTTCTTC
CASRPGGTTYNEQFF
>TRBJ2-1|.|.|TRBV6-1
TGTGCCAGCAGTGAAGAAGTGGAGCGCAATGAGCAGTTCTTC
CASSEEVERNEQFF
>TRBJ2-1|.|.|TRBV12-3/TRBV12-4
TGTGCCAGCAGTCCCCGACAGCCACAGTTCTTC
CASSPRQPQFF
>TRBJ2-7|TRBD1|.|TRBV28
TGTGCCAGCAGTGAGGGACAGCCCTACGAGCAGTACTTC
CASSEGQPYEQYF
>TRBJ2-1|TRBD2|.|TRBV5-1
TGCGCCAGCAGCCCCCCCATTAGCGGGAGCAATGAGCAGTTCTTC
CASSPPISGSNEQFF
>TRBJ2-3|.|.|TRBV19
TGTGCCAGTAGTATAGCGGGAGGCACAGATACGCAGTATTTT
CASSIAGGTDTQYF
>TRBJ2-7|.|few|TRBV7-6
TGTGCCGTGGGCGACCTCACCTACGAGCAGTACTTC
CAVGDLTYEQYF
>TRBJ2-1|.|.|TRBV23-1
TGCGCCAGAGCACAGACCAATGAGCAGTTCTTC
CARAQTNEQFF
>TRBJ2-6|.|.|TRBV29-1
TGCAGCGCTGGGACACGGGCGCTTTCTGGGGCCAACGTCCTGACTTTC
CSAGTRALSGANVLTF
>TRBJ1-1|.|.|TRBV9
TGTGCCAGCAGCCGGACACAGGACGGATCAGAAGCTTTCTTT
CASSRTQDGSEAFF
>TRBJ2-3|TRBD1|.|TRBV5-4
TGTGCCAGCAGCCCCCGACGACAGGGTGGGACAGATACGCAGTATTTT
CASSPRRQGGTDTQYF
>TRBJ2-1|.|.|TRBV28
TGTGCCAGCAGTTTGGACACGCGCTCCTACAATGAGCAGTTCTTC
CASSLDTRSYNEQFF
>TRBJ1-1|.|.|TRBV5-1
TGCGCCAGCAGGGTGGACAGCCTTATGAACACTGAAGCTTTCTTT
CASRVDSLMNTEAFF
>TRBJ2-1|.|.|TRBV18
TGTGCCAGCTCACCAGTTAAGAGGGGAGCGGGCTCCTACAATGAGCAGTTCTTC
CASSPVKRGAGSYNEQFF
>TRBJ2-2|.|.|TRBV7-3
TGTGCCAGCAGCTTAACGAGCCCGTACACCGGGGAGCTGTTTTTT
CASSLTSPYTGELFF
>TRBJ1-6|TRBD1|.|TRBV13
TGTGCCAGCAGCCAGGGACAGGGGTGGGCTAATTCACCCCTCCACTTT
CASSQGQGWANSPLHF
>TRBJ1-4|.|.|TRBV19
TGTGCCAGTCACGCAGGAGGGGAAAAACTGTTTTTT
CASHAGGEKLFF
>TRBJ1-4|TRBD1|.|TRBV2
TGTGCCAGCAGTGACGAGGACAGGACCGAGGGACTGTTTTTT
CASSDEDRTEGLFF
>TRBJ1-4|.|.|TRBV5-1
TGCGCCAGCAGCCGGTTACCTAGTTCCACTAATGAAAAACTGTTTTTT
CASSRLPSSTNEKLFF
>TRBJ2-1|TRBD1|once|TRBV29-1
TGCAGCGTTGAAGTTGACAGGGCCGTTATGCAGTTCTTC
CSVEVDRAVMQFF
>TRBJ2-7|.|.|TRBV6-5
TGTGCCAGCAGTTTGGATAGCGGAGTTGGCGAGCAGTACTTC
CASSLDSGVGEQYF
>TRBJ1-3|.|.|TRBV5-1
TGCGCCAGCAGCACTACGACAGCGCGCTCTGGAAACACCATATATTTT
CASSTTTARSGNTIYF
>TRBJ2-7|TRBD2|.|TRBV5-6
TGTGCCAGCAGCGCGGGAGGGAGCTACGAGCAGTACTTC
CASSAGGSYEQYF
>TRBJ2-7|TRBD2|.|TRBV20-1
TGCAGTGCTCGTGGATGGGAGCGGGAAAACTACGAGCAGTACTTC
CSARGWERENYEQYF
>TRBJ2-7|TRBD1|few|TRBV11-2
TGTGCCAGCAGCTTAGATGTAGGGGGCACCTGGGGCGAGCAGTACTTC
CASSLDVGGTWGEQYF
>TRBJ1-6|.|many|TRBV14
TGTGCCAGCAGCCAAGATCTATCGGGGTTTGGGTCACCCCTCCACTTT
CASSQDLSGFGSPLHF
>TRBJ2-7|TRBD1|.|TRBV9
TGTGCCAGCAGCGTCAATCCGATACGGGAGGGACAGGGGAACTACGAGCAGTACTTC
CASSVNPIREGQGNYEQYF
>TRBJ2-1|.|once|TRBV19
TGTGCCAGTAGTATAGGGGGGCTTCTATACAATGAGCAGTTCTTC
CASSIGGLLYNEQFF
>TRBJ2-7|.|.|TRBV27
TGTGCCAGCAGTTTATGGGGGCGCGAGCAGTACTTC
CASSLWGREQYF
>TRBJ1-1|TRBD1|.|TRBV11-2
TGTGCCAGCAGCCCAAGGACAGGGCTCGTCACTGAAGCTTTCTTT
CASSPRTGLVTEAFF
>TRBJ1-2|.|once|TRBV5-8
TGTGCCAGCAGCTTGGCCGGGGGTTACTATGGCTACACCTTC
CASSLAGGYYGYTF
>TRBJ1-1|.|once|TRBV27
TGTGCCAGCAGCGCAAGCCCCTTGAACACTGAAGCTTTCTTT
CASSASPLNTEAFF
>TRBJ2-7|.|.|TRBV11-2
TGTGCCAGCAGCCCCACCCCGGGGAGCTCCTACGAGCAGTACTTC
CASSPTPGSSYEQYF
>TRBJ1-1|TRBD1|.|TRBV5-1
TGCGCCAGCAGCTACCGGGACAGGGGTGTTATGAACACTGAAGCTTTCTTT
CASSYRDRGVMNTEAFF
>TRBJ1-5|.|.|TRBV7-6
TGTGCCAGCAGCTTAGCGGTCGGGGGAGAGGATAGCAATCAGCCCCAGCATTTT
CASSLAVGGEDSNQPQHF
>TRBJ2-2|.|few|TRBV6-2/TRBV6-3
TGTGCCAGCAGTTCCCTAACGGGTTTTGGGACCGGGGAGCTGTTTTTT
CASSSLTGFGTGELFF
>TRBJ2-1|TRBD1|.|TRBV7-9
TGTGCCGCTTCGGGCAGGGGGCCTGATGAGCAGTTCTTC
CAASGRGPDEQFF
>TRBJ2-5|TRBD2|.|TRBV9
TGTGCCAGCAGTCTAGCGGGTAAACAGACCCAGTACTTC
CASSLAGKQTQYF